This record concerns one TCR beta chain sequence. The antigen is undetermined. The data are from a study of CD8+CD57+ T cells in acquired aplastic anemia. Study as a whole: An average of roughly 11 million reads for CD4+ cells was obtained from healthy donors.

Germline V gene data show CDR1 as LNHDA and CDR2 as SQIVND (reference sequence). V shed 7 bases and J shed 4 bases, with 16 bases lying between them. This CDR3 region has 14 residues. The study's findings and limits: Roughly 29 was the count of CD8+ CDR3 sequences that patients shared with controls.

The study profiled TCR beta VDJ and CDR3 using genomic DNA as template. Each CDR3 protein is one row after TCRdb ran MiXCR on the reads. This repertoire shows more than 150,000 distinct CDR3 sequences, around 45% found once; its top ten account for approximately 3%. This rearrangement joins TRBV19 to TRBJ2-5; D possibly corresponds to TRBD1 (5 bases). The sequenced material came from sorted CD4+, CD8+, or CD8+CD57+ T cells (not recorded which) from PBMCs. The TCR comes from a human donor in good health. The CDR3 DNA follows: TGTGCCAGTAACCAGGCAGGGTTAGGAGAGACCCAGTACTTC. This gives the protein CASNQAGLGETQYF.